This TCR beta chain came from a study of post-analysis software for immune sequencing data. Prepared libraries of TCR beta cDNA carried unique molecular identifiers. Around 500,000 cDNA molecules were obtained per 1 to 10 million input T cells. TCRdb called the PCR reads again in MiXCR, with one record for every CDR3 protein. The sample consists of a few hundred thousand distinct CDR3 sequences, approximately 34% of them appearing once. Whole-study results and caveats: TRBV segments more frequent in patients than in controls numbered a few and included TRBV5-6, TRBV5-1 and TRBV20-1.

The CDR3 totals 14 residues. Germline V gene lookup returns CDR1 SEHNR and CDR2 FQNEAQ (reference sequence). The ends lost 5 bases at V and 7 bases at J; junction bases unmatched: 8. This clonotype was seen more than once but under ten times. Its antigen remains unidentified. The sequencing sample was made of blood. V and J are TRBV7-9 and TRBJ2-1, with 7 bases lining up with TRBD1. This TCR came from a girl aged 5-17 years with multiple sclerosis. CDR3 region: CASSPRQGQNEQFF. The CDR3 DNA follows: TGTGCCAGCAGCCCCCGACAGGGACAGAATGAGCAGTTCTTC.